The 22 T cell receptor beta chains given below trace back to one sample, sequenced in a study of T-cell memory formation after mild COVID-19. TCRdb passed the 5' RACE reads through MiXCR, listing each CDR3 protein once. The sample lists 150,000 to 200,000 distinct CDR3 sequences, more than 9% occurring once. Material: PBMCs or a T cell subset sorted from them (not recorded which). These receptors were obtained from a man between 18 and 35 years old who had mild COVID-19 (a few samples of this study predate the infection). Cell type and time point are not known.

V is TRBV7-8 and J is TRBJ2-3, with 9 bases lining up with TRBD1. The CDR3 spans 15 residues. J was trimmed by 5 bases and V by 0 bases; bases with no gene match: 3. CDR1 and CDR2 (germline): SGHVS, FQNEAQ. The CDR3 region has the DNA TGTGCCAGCAGCTTAGCGGACAGGGGAGGAGATACGCAGTATTTT. Residues: CASSLADRGGDTQYF.

The chain combines TRBV23-1 with TRBJ2-7; D uncertain. TRBV23-1 is an ORF; its function is uncertain. This CDR3 is built from 18 residues. Deletions cut 8 bases from V and 2 bases from J, with 28 bases between. Here the CDR3 reads CASASLDSDTSPPYEQYV. The CDR3 DNA sequence: TGCGCCAGCGCATCCCTCGACTCCGATACAAGCCCTCCCTACGAGCAGTACGTC.

This sequence joins TRBV20-1 and TRBJ2-1; possible D gene TRBD1, 6 bases. Trimming took off 6 bases at V and 3 bases at J, with 21 bases between the two ends. The CDR3 totals 16 residues. In germline, CDR1 is DFQATT, CDR2 SNEGSKA (reference sequence). CDR3 nucleotide sequence: TGCAGTGCAACCCCCCCGGGACATGGGGTCTACAATGAGCAGTTCTTC. It codes for CSATPPGHGVYNEQFF.

The rearrangement links TRBV20-1 to TRBJ1-1; D is undetermined. CDR1 is DFQATT and CDR2 is SNEGSKA in the germline V gene (reference sequence). The CDR3 sequence is 14 residues long. Here the CDR3 DNA reads TGCAGGGCATCACGCTCGGCGTTGAACACTGAAGCTTTCTTT. Translated, it gives CRASRSALNTEAFF.

This clonotype was detected a few times. The rearrangement links TRBV6-6 to TRBJ2-3; 10 bases match TRBD2. In germline, CDR1 is MNHNY, CDR2 SVGAGI (reference sequence). V shed 6 bases and J 8 bases; nucleotides not matched to a gene: 11. The CDR3 contains 15 residues. The CDR3 is CASSPGSGGAGTQYF. As DNA, the CDR3 is TGTGCCAGCAGCCCAGGGAGCGGGGGGGCCGGTACGCAGTATTTT.

This clonotype has at least ten counts. The chain recombines TRBV5-1 with TRBJ2-2, with D hard to call. CDR1 is SGHRS and CDR2 is YFSETQ in the germline V gene. This CDR3 is 14 amino acids long. V was trimmed by 1 base and J by 0 bases, leaving 4 bases between them. CDR3: CASSLTANTGELFF. Written as DNA, the CDR3 is TGCGCCAGCAGCTTGACAGCGAACACCGGGGAGCTGTTTTTT.

J is TRBJ2-1 and V is TRBV12-3 or TRBV12-4, with TRBD1 identical over 9 bases. The V segment lost 5 bases and the J segment 2 bases; nucleotides outside the gene matches: 1. The CDR3 extends over 14 amino acids. The CDR3 region is CASSRTGAYNEQFF. In DNA, the CDR3 is TGTGCCAGCAGTCGGACAGGGGCCTACAATGAGCAGTTCTTC.

V usage is TRBV12-3 or TRBV12-4 and J usage is TRBJ1-1; 9 positions match TRBD1. The trim removed 1 base at V and 3 bases at J, leaving 3 bases unmatched. The CDR3 length is 15 residues. CDR3 amino acids: CASSLGGTGYTEAFF. The CDR3 bases are TGTGCCAGCAGTTTAGGAGGGACAGGGTACACTGAAGCTTTCTTT.

The table lists this clonotype with a few counts. The chain combines TRBV11-2 with TRBJ2-3; D gene uncertain. V was cut by 5 bases and J by 4 bases, with 7 bases left in between. Germline CDR1 and CDR2: SGHAT and FQNNGV. This CDR3 is built from 12 residues. CDR3 sequence (DNA): TGTGCCAGCAGCCCTAGATCAGATACGCAGTATTTT. Its protein product is CASSPRSDTQYF.

The sample holds a few counts of this clonotype. This rearrangement joins TRBV24-1 to TRBJ2-2; 8 bases are a match to TRBD1. The CDR3 runs to 19 residues. The germline V gene has CDR1 KGHDR and CDR2 SFDVKD. Trimming removed 4 bases from V and 1 base from J; junction bases left unmatched: 13. The CDR3 region is CATSDLEHTGTGNTGELFF. CDR3 coding DNA: TGTGCCACCAGTGACTTAGAGCACACCGGGACAGGGAACACCGGGGAGCTGTTTTTT.

This clonotype came up a few times. The rearrangement uses TRBV3-1 and TRBJ1-6; D uncertain. The CDR3 loop spans 16 amino acids. V lost 4 bases to trimming and J lost 7 bases, with 17 bases between them. CDR1 is LGHDT and CDR2 is YNNKEL in the germline V gene (reference sequence). This chain's CDR3 is CASSLRPDALNSPLHF. In DNA, the CDR3 is TGTGCCAGCAGCCTCCGCCCGGACGCCCTGAATTCACCCCTCCACTTT.

J is TRBJ2-1 and V is TRBV5-1; D remains ambiguous. In germline, CDR1 is SGHRS, CDR2 YFSETQ. The CDR3 extends over 13 amino acids. Deletions cut 6 bases from V and 2 bases from J, with 9 bases between. The CDR3 here is CASNPDTYNEQFF. CDR3 nucleotide sequence: TGCGCCAGCAACCCAGACACCTACAATGAGCAGTTCTTC.

This clonotype was picked up a small number of times. The V call is TRBV6-6, the J call TRBJ2-3; TRBD1 agrees at 9 bases. Germline V gives CDR1 MNHNY, CDR2 SVGAGI (reference sequence). The ends lost 7 bases at V and 6 bases at J; junction bases unmatched: 8. CDR3 length: 14 residues. This chain's CDR3 is CASNPTGGSDTQYF. The CDR3 region has the DNA TGTGCCAGCAACCCGACAGGGGGATCCGATACGCAGTATTTT.

This clonotype was observed a handful of times. The chain recombines TRBV5-1 with TRBJ2-2; the D gene is possibly TRBD2 (6 bases). The CDR3 spans 14 residues. Per the germline V gene, CDR1 is SGHRS and CDR2 is YFSETQ. The V end lost 6 bases, the J end lost 0 bases, and 9 bases lay between the germline ends. CDR3 coding DNA: TGCGCCAGCAACACGGGAGCGAACACCGGGGAGCTGTTTTTT. This sequence encodes CASNTGANTGELFF.

This clonotype was detected only a few times. The rearrangement uses TRBV20-1 and TRBJ2-2; D might be TRBD2 (5 bases). The V end lost 6 bases, the J end lost 9 bases, and 11 bases lay between the germline ends. This CDR3 is built from 11 residues. The V gene's germline CDR1 is DFQATT and CDR2 SNEGSKA (reference sequence). CDR3 nucleotides: TGCAGTGCAGCACGGGGTAGGGAGCTGTTTTTT. Protein product: CSAARGRELFF.

V is TRBV5-1 and J is TRBJ2-6, with TRBD1 matching over 11 bases. This CDR3 has 20 residues. CDR1 and CDR2 (germline): SGHRS, YFSETQ. V lost 0 bases, J lost 1 base, and 9 bases stayed unmatched. CDR3 sequence: CASSLEGQGARWSGANVLTF. Here the CDR3 DNA reads TGCGCCAGCAGCTTGGAAGGACAGGGGGCGCGGTGGTCTGGGGCCAACGTCCTGACTTTC.

This clonotype has a handful of counts. The chain uses TRBV29-1 and TRBJ2-5; D unclear. CDR3 size: 10 residues. Trimming shortened V by 4 bases and J by 5 bases, and 5 bases separated the two germline ends. The germline CDR1 and CDR2 sequences are SQVTM and ANQGSEA. CDR3 nucleotides: TGCAGCGTTGTTAGGGAGACCCAGTACTTC. It codes for CSVVRETQYF.

The chain joins TRBV6-5 to TRBJ1-6; D is uncertain. This CDR3 is 15 amino acids long. The germline V and J ends were trimmed by 6 bases and 0 bases, with 9 bases remaining between them. Germline loops: CDR1 MNHEY, CDR2 SVGAGI. Written as DNA, the CDR3 is TGTGCCAGCAGATTACAGAGCTCCTATAATTCACCCCTCCACTTT. Protein: CASRLQSSYNSPLHF.

J is TRBJ1-3 and V is TRBV7-2; TRBD1 agrees at 7 bases. The junction had 3 bases not matched to a gene; V was cut back by 6 bases and J by 4 bases. The CDR3 loop spans 13 amino acids. CDR1 and CDR2 (germline): SGHTA, FQGNSA. The CDR3 DNA reads TGTGCCAGCAGTCCAGGGGGGGGAAACACCATATATTTT. It specifies CASSPGGGNTIYF.

This clonotype has more than one count but fewer than ten. This chain links TRBV12-3 or TRBV12-4 with TRBJ1-3, with a tentative D call TRBD1 (6 bases). Deletions cut 6 bases from V and 2 bases from J, with 8 bases between. The CDR3 length is 13 residues. Here the CDR3 reads CASRQGTGNTIYF. As DNA, the CDR3 is TGTGCCAGCAGACAGGGAACTGGAAACACCATATATTTT.

The J gene is TRBJ2-7, the V gene TRBV18; no clear D. CDR1 and CDR2 from the germline V gene are KGHSH and LQKENI. Trimming shortened V by 0 bases and J by 3 bases, and 6 bases separated the two germline ends. CDR3 length: 13 residues. CDR3 residues: CASSPPSFYEQYF. The CDR3 DNA is TGTGCCAGCTCACCACCGAGCTTCTACGAGCAGTACTTC.

This clonotype has ten or more counts. The rearrangement uses TRBV5-1 and TRBJ2-1; 9 nucleotides align to TRBD2. Germline CDR1 reads SGHRS; CDR2 reads YFSETQ. The CDR3 consists of 15 residues. V trimming: 0 bases; J trimming: 7 bases; junction bases outside the gene matches: 5. CDR3 nucleotide sequence: TGCGCCAGCAGCTTGGGGCTAGCGGGGCTTAATGAGCAGTTCTTC. Residues: CASSLGLAGLNEQFF.